This entry features one TCR beta chain sequence. Its antigen remains unidentified. Deletions cut 4 bases from V and 5 bases from J, with 14 bases between. The V gene's germline CDR1 is MGHDK and CDR2 SYGVNS. The CDR3 is made up of 15 amino acids. The source of the sample is a study of cytomegalovirus exposure and HLA in healthy donors. Study-level information: Previous work identified roughly 120 million unique TCR beta sequences from 150 million to 200 million T cells.

The PCR had 60 Vbeta and 13 Jbeta primers. Clones were read by immunoSEQ multiplex PCR, and TCRdb kept only the in-frame ones, dropping some. The table includes approximately 85,000 clones, less than 65% detected once. Findings of the study overall: Rates of TCR association differed by HLA locus in a later analysis, with DRB1 highest and HLA-C lowest. A link between a missense DCLRE1C variant and TCR beta V- and J-gene trimming emerged from a later analysis. TCR beta chains associated with HLA were, in a later analysis, more clonally expanded than equally common others.

This sequence was found in a woman in her 30s in good health and CMV-seropositive. The chain links TRBV25-1 to TRBJ1-4; possible D gene TRBD1, 5 bases. The sample was PBMCs. CDR3 DNA sequence: TGTGCCAGCAGTGTTCCCAGGGCCCCAAATGAAAAACTGTTTTTT. It encodes CASSVPRAPNEKLFF.